The 21 T cell receptor beta chains below come from one sample, sequenced in a study of blood T cell repertoires in COVID-19. Sequencing used immunoSEQ multiplex PCR; TCRdb keeps in-frame clones, though not all of them. The sample has around 290,000 clones; 70% to 90% are singletons. Sequenced material: peripheral blood. These TCRs come from a woman in her seventies with COVID-19, enrolled during active disease.

The chain links TRBV4-1 to TRBJ1-3, with unresolved D. Deletions cut 0 bases from V and 2 bases from J, with 11 bases between. The CDR3 runs to 16 residues. CDR1 and CDR2 (germline): MGHRA, YSYEKL. The CDR3 sequence is CASSQEARWTGNTIYF. The CDR3, as DNA: TGCGCCAGCAGCCAAGAAGCGAGGTGGACTGGAAACACCATATATTTT.

V is TRBV10-3 and J is TRBJ2-5, with 8 nucleotides matching TRBD2. In germline, CDR1 is ENHRY, CDR2 SYGVKD. The V and J ends lost 2 bases and 5 bases, in that order; junction bases with no gene match: 7. This CDR3 is 15 amino acids long. DNA for the CDR3: TGTGCCATCAGTGAGCTGACGGGGGGGCAGGAGACCCAGTACTTC. This sequence encodes CAISELTGGQETQYF.

This sequence joins TRBV24-1 and TRBJ1-5; D might be TRBD1 (5 bases). The CDR3 is 15 residues long. V lost 0 bases and J lost 4, with 9 bases in between. Germline CDR1 reads KGHDR; CDR2 reads SFDVKD. The CDR3 sequence is CATSDLTGDNQPQHF. CDR3 nucleotides: TGTGCCACCAGTGATTTGACAGGCGATAATCAGCCCCAGCATTTT.

The chain is built from TRBV5-6 and TRBJ2-5; the match to TRBD2 covers 7 bases. Per the germline V gene, CDR1 is SGHDT and CDR2 is YYEEEE. CDR3 size: 15 residues. With V trimmed by 3 bases and J by 4 bases, 9 bases remained unmatched. This CDR3 is CASSWEGRVRETQYF. The CDR3 bases are TGTGCCAGCAGCTGGGAGGGCAGGGTCCGAGAGACCCAGTACTTC. Looking up the rest from reference TRBV5-6 and TRBJ2-5 gives the full variable domain: DAGVTQSPTHLIKTRGQQVTLRCSPKSGHDTVSWYQQALGQGPQFIFQYYEEEERQRGNFPDRFSGHQFPNYSSELNVNALLLGDSALYLCASSWEGRVRETQYFGPGTRLLVL.

This clone was seen a single time. The chain is built from TRBV2 and TRBJ2-5, with D maybe TRBD1 (6 bases). There are 12 residues in the CDR3. Germline CDR1 SNHLY, CDR2 FYNNEI. Trimming left V 6 bases short and J 3 bases short, with 8 bases between. This chain's CDR3 is CASSRDKETQYF. The CDR3 DNA sequence: TGTGCCAGCAGCCGGGACAAAGAGACCCAGTACTTC.

The V and J genes are TRBV5-4 and TRBJ2-5; the match to TRBD2 covers 12 bases. This CDR3 comprises 14 residues. V was pared by 4 bases and J by 5 bases, with 3 bases of the junction left unmatched. In germline, CDR1 is SGHNT, CDR2 YYREEE (reference sequence). The CDR3 here is CASSPSGGVETQYF. CDR3 coding DNA: TGTGCCAGCAGCCCTAGCGGGGGGGTGGAGACCCAGTACTTC. The complete variable domain, with remaining parts taken from reference TRBV5-4 and TRBJ2-5, reads ETGVTQSPTHLIKTRGQQVTLRCSSQSGHNTVSWYQQALGQGPQFIFQYYREEENGRGNFPPRFSGLQFPNYSSELNVNALELDDSALYLCASSPSGGVETQYFGPGTRLLVL.

The genes are TRBV24-1 and TRBJ1-5; the D is unclear. CDR1 and CDR2 (germline): KGHDR, SFDVKD. Trimming stripped 4 bases from V and 2 bases from J, with 8 bases between. The CDR3 has 14 amino acids. The CDR3, as DNA: TGTGCCACCAGTGAGGAGGGAGGCAATCAGCCCCAGCATTTT. Translated: CATSEEGGNQPQHF.

The rearrangement links TRBV19 to TRBJ2-7; maybe TRBD2 (6 bases). The germline V gene encodes CDR1 LNHDA and CDR2 SQIVND (reference sequence). The ends were cut back, 5 bases at V and 1 base at J, with 12 bases in the middle. The CDR3 has 14 residues. The chain's CDR3 is CASSVGRGSYEQYF. The CDR3 DNA sequence: TGTGCCAGTAGTGTGGGCCGGGGGTCCTACGAGCAGTACTTC.

J is TRBJ1-1 and V is TRBV7-9, with TRBD1 matching over 7 bases. Losses at the gene ends were 5 bases for V and 0 bases for J; bases not matched to a gene: 3. The CDR3 runs to 14 residues. CDR1 SEHNR and CDR2 FQNEAQ come from the germline V gene (reference sequence). Here the CDR3 DNA reads TGTGCCAGCAGCCAAGGGGGCCTGAACACTGAAGCTTTCTTT. It translates to CASSQGGLNTEAFF.

This clone was counted a single time. The V call is TRBV15, the J call TRBJ1-6; D is perhaps TRBD1 (5 bases). CDR3 size: 14 residues. The V end was cut by 6 bases, the J end by 10 bases, with 16 bases between. The germline V gene encodes CDR1 LNHNV and CDR2 YYDKDF (reference sequence). The CDR3 DNA is TGTGCCACCAGGTGGCAGGGTGAAAGATCACCCCTCCACTTT. It codes for CATRWQGERSPLHF.

The chain carries TRBV7-9 and TRBJ2-5; TRBD1 matches at 8 bases. V gave up 1 base and J gave up 9 bases; unmatched junction bases: 7. Germline V gene lookup returns CDR1 SEHNR and CDR2 FQNEAQ (reference sequence). The CDR3 consists of 14 residues. The CDR3 DNA is TGTGCCAGCAGCTTAGAGGGACAGGCTCGCGCCCAGTACTTC. Translation: CASSLEGQARAQYF. Full variable domain (outside the CDR3, taken from reference TRBV7-9 and TRBJ2-5): DTGVSQNPRHKITKRGQNVTFRCDPISEHNRLYWYRQTLGQGPEFLTYFQNEAQLEKSRLLSDRFSAERPKGSFSTLEIQRTEQGDSAMYLCASSLEGQARAQYFGPGTRLLVL.

The rearrangement uses TRBV12-5 and TRBJ1-3; D is uncertain. Between the trimmed V and J ends, which lost 1 base and 2 bases, there was a span of 6 bases. Germline V gene sequence: CDR1 LGHNT, CDR2 FRNRAP. CDR3 size: 14 residues. The CDR3: CASGLGSAGNTIYF. Written as DNA, the CDR3 is TGTGCTAGTGGTTTGGGGTCAGCTGGAAACACCATATATTTT.

The chain carries TRBV27 and TRBJ2-7, with 10 bases that match TRBD2. V shed 2 bases and J 3 bases; nucleotides not matched to a gene: 7. The germline CDR1 and CDR2 sequences are MNHEY and SMNVEV (reference sequence). This CDR3 is 16 amino acids long. The CDR3 spells CASSLTISSGGYEQYF. The DNA for the CDR3 is TGTGCCAGCAGTTTAACGATTTCTAGCGGGGGCTACGAGCAGTACTTC.

The rearrangement links TRBV2 to TRBJ1-1, with no clear D. This CDR3 region has 13 residues. Germline CDR1 is SNHLY and CDR2 is FYNNEI. The germline V and J ends were trimmed by 7 bases and 0 bases, with 9 bases remaining between them. This CDR3 is CASTSVMNTEAFF. CDR3 nucleotides: TGTGCCAGCACGTCAGTTATGAACACTGAAGCTTTCTTT.

This clone appeared once. The rearrangement joins TRBV24-1 to TRBJ1-5; TRBD1 might be the D (5 bases). Deletions cut 8 bases from V and 5 bases from J, with 12 bases between. From germline, CDR1 is KGHDR and CDR2 SFDVKD. CDR3 length equals 13 residues. CDR3 loop: CATKGPGDQPQHF. The CDR3, as DNA: TGTGCCACCAAGGGGCCAGGAGATCAGCCCCAGCATTTT.

The rearrangement uses TRBV6-2 or TRBV6-3 and TRBJ2-7, with a possible D match to TRBD1 (6 bases). V lost 4 bases and J lost 8, with 9 bases in between. This CDR3 is 11 amino acids long. Per the germline V gene, CDR1 is MNHEY and CDR2 is SVGEGT. For the CDR3, the DNA is TGTGCCAGCAGTTCGAGGGGGAAGCAGTACTTC. Its translation: CASSSRGKQYF.

V and J are TRBV3-1 (or the pseudogene TRBV3-2) and TRBJ2-1, with a tentative D call TRBD1 (5 bases). V gave up 1 base and J gave up 3 bases, with 10 bases separating them. The CDR3 runs to 15 residues. The V gene's germline CDR1 is LGHDT and CDR2 YNNKEL (reference sequence). CDR3 in amino acids: CASSQAGHVYNEQFF. For the CDR3, the DNA is TGTGCCAGCAGCCAAGCAGGACACGTCTACAATGAGCAGTTCTTC.

This clone occurred a few times. This sequence joins TRBV5-5 and TRBJ2-2; D call uncertain. The CDR3 covers 16 residues. Germline CDR1 is SGHKS and CDR2 is YYEKEE (reference sequence). Trimming pared 0 bases from V and 0 bases from J, leaving 9 bases between. CDR3 sequence: CASSLGPTANTGELFF. The CDR3 DNA follows: TGTGCCAGCAGCTTGGGTCCCACGGCGAACACCGGGGAGCTGTTTTTT.

This clone was seen a handful of times. The chain employs TRBV6-5 and TRBJ1-5; no firm D call. This CDR3 region has 13 residues. With 5 bases removed from V and 4 bases from J, the gap between germline ends came to 9 bases. The germline V gene has CDR1 MNHEY and CDR2 SVGAGI. This chain's CDR3 is CASSRRMNQPQHF. The DNA of the CDR3 is TGTGCCAGCAGTAGGAGGATGAATCAGCCCCAGCATTTT.

The chain uses TRBV5-4 and TRBJ1-1; possibly TRBD1 for D (6 bases). The CDR3 runs to 15 residues. V was cut by 4 bases and J by 8 bases, with 21 bases left in between. CDR1 and CDR2 (germline): SGHNT, YYREEE (reference sequence). CDR3 sequence reads: CASSRIQGRGTEAFF. The CDR3, as DNA: TGTGCCAGCAGCCGCATACAGGGCCGGGGTACGGAAGCTTTCTTT.

DNA of the CDR3: TGTGCCAGCTCACCACAGCCGGACAACCCTGGAAACACCATATATTTT. This sequence encodes CASSPQPDNPGNTIYF. V gene TRBV18 combines with J gene TRBJ1-3, with D tentatively TRBD1 (5 bases). Germline V gene lookup returns CDR1 KGHSH and CDR2 LQKENI. There are 16 residues in the CDR3. The V end lost 1 base, the J end lost 2 bases, and 12 bases lay between the germline ends.